This entry is about one T cell receptor beta chain. The same CDR3 is also encoded by other DNA sequences in this sample. Measured with immunoSEQ multiplex PCR; TCRdb has only the in-frame clones, and not every one. The sample contains millions of clones, approximately 94% of which appear only once. The CDR3 contains 17 residues. V lost 5 bases, J lost 1 base, and 5 bases stayed unmatched. CDR1 is SGHTA and CDR2 is FQGTGA in the germline V gene. This record belongs to a study of shared clonotypes between healthy human individuals. Naive CD8 cells lacked CD45RO, underwent positive selection for CCR7 and left out terminally differentiated effector memory CD45RA+ cells.

The TCR comes from a man between 18 and 29 years old in good health. Some clones in this sample may be carry-over from other donors' samples. The rearrangement joins TRBV7-3 to TRBJ2-2; 12 bases are a match to TRBD2. Source material: naive CD8+ T cells from PBMCs. This CDR3 reads CASSPRLAGVNTGELFF. In nucleotides, the CDR3 is TGTGCCAGCAGCCCGAGACTAGCGGGAGTGAACACCGGGGAGCTGTTTTTT.